These T cell receptor beta chains were read from a single sample in a study of cytomegalovirus exposure and HLA in healthy donors. Assay: immunoSEQ multiplex PCR; the TCRdb copy retains only in-frame clones and omits some. Its listing shows some 76,000 clones. Input material: PBMCs. The origin of the receptors is a boy younger than 18 in good health and CMV-seronegative. The CDR3 runs from the conserved cysteine through the conserved F or W.

V gene	CDR3 length	J gene	CDR3 protein
TRBV4-1	14	TRBJ2-1	CASSQLAGGEEQFF
TRBV6-1	16	TRBJ1-3	CASSEKRGYSGNTIYF
TRBV18	15	TRBJ1-1	CASSPPGQTGAEAFF
TRBV9	15	TRBJ2-2	CASSGQGTNTGELFF
TRBV5-4	14	TRBJ1-2	CASSLGQAYYGYTF
TRBV29-1	11	TRBJ1-2	CSVQGVWGYTF
TRBV2	14	TRBJ1-1	CASSEEGRDTEAFF
TRBV4-1	17	TRBJ2-7	CASSPQGGIAGDRGQYF
TRBV20-1	11	TRBJ2-7	CSADLGYEQYF
TRBV6-1	17	TRBJ2-5	CASSVNRDRGIRETQYF
TRBV1	18	TRBJ2-7	CTSSQVYPLAGSPYEQYF
TRBV25-1	15	TRBJ1-5	CASSETGQLNQPQHF
TRBV9	14	TRBJ1-1	CASSITRDSTEAFF
TRBV6-1	12	TRBJ1-3	CASTGLGNTIYF
TRBV15	14	TRBJ1-1	CATSSGGVNTEAFF
TRBV5-6	16	TRBJ2-3	CASSLGRETGTDTQYF
TRBV15	13	TRBJ2-7	CATSTRVNYEQYF
TRBV4-3	13	TRBJ2-1	CASSDAADNEQFF
TRBV9	14	TRBJ2-2	CASSLVGGTGELFF